This entry lists 11 T cell receptor beta chains sequenced from one sample in a study of T cells in Graves' hyperthyroidism and ophthalmopathy. The investigators amplified TCR beta CDR3 regions from RNA transcripts. Researchers ran a first-round RT-PCR on the TCR CDR3 using the HTBI primer set. TCRdb analysed the multiplex PCR reads with MiXCR anew, one entry per CDR3 protein. The data show almost 600,000 distinct CDR3 sequences, about 43% seen once. Sequencing input: peripheral blood or thyroid tissue (not recorded which). These receptor sequences come from a woman aged 18 to 35 with Graves' hyperthyroidism.

This chain joins TRBV10-3 and TRBJ1-2; the match to TRBD1 covers 7 bases. This CDR3 has 14 residues. Trimming cost V 0 bases and J 4 bases; bases outside gene matches: 2. The germline CDR1 and CDR2 sequences are ENHRY and SYGVKD. The CDR3: CAISESGTVYGYTF. The CDR3 DNA follows: TGTGCCATCAGTGAGTCCGGGACAGTCTATGGCTACACCTTC.

This clonotype was observed at least ten times. V and J are TRBV5-6 and TRBJ2-7, with D perhaps TRBD2 (5 bases). CDR3 length equals 15 residues. Trimming cost V 4 bases and J 6 bases, with 20 bases left between them. CDR1 is SGHDT and CDR2 is YYEEEE in the germline V gene. CDR3 sequence: CASSHPSTRGSEQYF. The CDR3 DNA reads as TGTGCCAGCAGCCACCCATCGACCCGGGGTAGCGAGCAGTACTTC.

The V gene is TRBV5-8, the J gene TRBJ1-1; 7 bases fit TRBD1. The CDR3 is made up of 16 amino acids. CDR1 is SGHTS, CDR2 YDEGEE, per germline. Trimming took 4 bases from V and 4 from J; bases not matched to a gene: 13. CDR3 protein: CASSLGGGGGSTEAFF. CDR3 nucleotides: TGTGCCAGCAGCCTGGGGGGAGGGGGCGGGAGCACTGAAGCTTTCTTT.

Many counts were recorded for this clonotype. This chain uses TRBV12-3 or TRBV12-4 with TRBJ1-6; D not certain. The CDR3 has 14 residues. The germline V and J ends were trimmed by 2 bases and 9 bases, with 11 bases remaining between them. CDR3 sequence reads: CASSLLGDGSPLHF. CDR3 in DNA: TGTGCCAGCAGTTTATTAGGCGATGGTTCACCCCTCCACTTT.

This clonotype showed up just once. It is unclear where the CDR3 begins or ends on the DNA, so no DNA is shown, and the CDR3 is as TCRdb lists it. This chain links TRBV11-1 with TRBJ2-5; TRBD2, the table's D call, lacks a check against the DNA. The CDR3 is 18 amino acids long, termini counted. CDR1 is SGHAT and CDR2 is FQDESV in the germline V gene (reference sequence). The CDR3 here is CASSIYLCSVEGRETQYF.

V usage is TRBV7-2 and J usage is TRBJ1-6; D is undetermined. Germline V gene lookup returns CDR1 SGHTA and CDR2 FQGNSA. Trimming took off 1 base at V and 7 bases at J, with 8 bases between the two ends. The CDR3 is 14 residues long. CDR3 residues: CASSLGPQNSPLHF. Here the CDR3 DNA reads TGTGCCAGCAGCTTAGGGCCGCAAAATTCACCCCTCCACTTT.

Details on this clonotype: This could be a read error, since a much larger clone is one nucleotide away. The rearrangement links TRBV25-1 to TRBJ1-4; D is unresolved. Looked up from germline, CDR1 is MGHDK and CDR2 is SYGVNS. The CDR3 is 14 amino acids. The CDR3 bases are TGTGCCAGCACCCCGACGCCCGTCCATGAAAAACCGTTTTTT. Amino acid sequence: CASTPTPVHEKPFF.

The table lists this clonotype with many counts. The J gene is TRBJ2-7, the V gene TRBV2; 9 bases agree with TRBD2. In germline, CDR1 is SNHLY, CDR2 FYNNEI. Trimming removed 2 bases from V and 0 bases from J; junction bases left unmatched: 2. The CDR3 sequence is 15 residues long. The DNA for the CDR3 is TGTGCCAGCAGTGAAAGTAGCGGGGGCTCCTACGAGCAGTACTTC. Protein: CASSESSGGSYEQYF.

This clonotype was recorded many times. This chain connects TRBV24-1 to TRBJ1-2, with 7 bases that match TRBD1. Unmatched junction bases numbered 4, after V lost 4 bases and J lost 3 bases. Germline lookup yields CDR1 KGHDR and CDR2 SFDVKD. The CDR3 spans 14 residues. The CDR3 DNA follows: TGTGCCACCAGTGACATCGGACAGGACTATGGCTACACCTTC. It specifies CATSDIGQDYGYTF.

There are many counts of this clonotype. J is TRBJ1-6 and V is TRBV12-3 or TRBV12-4; 7 bases agree with TRBD1. The length of the CDR3 is 17 residues. With 6 bases clipped from V and 4 bases from J, the junction kept 12 bases outside the gene matches. CDR3 sequence: CASRSGQDGSYNSPLHF. CDR3 nucleotide sequence: TGTGCCAGCAGGTCAGGACAGGATGGCTCTTATAATTCACCCCTCCACTTT.

As DNA, the CDR3 is TGCACCGTCCGGGGCGGTGGGCCAGATACGCAGTATTTT. It encodes CTVRGGGPDTQYF. The V call is TRBV29-1, the J call TRBJ2-3; TRBD1 or TRBD2 may be the D gene (5 bases each). The CDR3 runs 13 residues. The germline V gene has CDR1 SQVTM and CDR2 ANQGSEA.